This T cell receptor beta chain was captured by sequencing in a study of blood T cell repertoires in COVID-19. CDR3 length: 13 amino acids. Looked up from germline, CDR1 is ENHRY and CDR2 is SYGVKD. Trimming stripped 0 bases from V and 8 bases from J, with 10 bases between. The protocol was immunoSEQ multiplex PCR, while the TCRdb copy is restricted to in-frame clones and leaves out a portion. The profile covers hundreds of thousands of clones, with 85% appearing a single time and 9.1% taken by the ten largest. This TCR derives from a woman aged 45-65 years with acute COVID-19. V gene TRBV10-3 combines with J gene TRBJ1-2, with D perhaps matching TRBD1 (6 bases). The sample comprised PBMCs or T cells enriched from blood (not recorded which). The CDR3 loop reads CAISESGGRGYTF. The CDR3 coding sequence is TGTGCCATCAGTGAGTCTGGGGGCCGGGGCTACACCTTC.